This entry features one TCR beta chain sequence. This clone was picked up a small number of times. It lacks a known antigen. Base qualities are missing; no much larger clone stands one base away. Each collaborating institution followed its own protocols to collect whole blood in K2EDTA tubes. For TCRbeta analysis, collaborators shipped samples as frozen whole blood, isolated PBMCs, or DNA extracted from either of those sample types. The entry originates in a study of blood T cell repertoires in COVID-19 (dated by TCRdb to between 2020 and 2021). Notes on the research overall: The collaborator samples originated in the United States, Italy and Spain and spanned the acute and convalescent phases of COVID-19. The prospective study material was composed of cDNA or gDNA derived from T cells, B-cell-depleted T cells, or PBMCs. Subjects who had been exposed to COVID-19, were actively infected with it, or had recovered from it provided the deeply sampled blood TCRbeta repertoires that made up the dataset. The repertoires were released in a freely available public database intended as a resource for research on the immune response to SARS-CoV-2. The samples were drawn from the first 160 participants of the ongoing ImmuneRACE study and from 1,200 or so subjects provided by 6 global collaborators. A de-identified subject ID, COVID-19 status, age in years and sex were almost always included in the sample metadata. Where available, HLA class I and class II types were taken from metadata supplied by the sample provider and were not determined by assay-based typing. Overall study results and their limits: Clinical and demographic metadata were provided uncurated, with the amount varying by source and participant.

V trim: 7 bases; J trim: 10 bases; unmatched bases: 6. Reading the germline V gene gives CDR1 WSHSY and CDR2 SAAADI. Taken from cysteine to phenylalanine, the CDR3 has 13 residues. The only DNA kept is the CDR3, 39 bases in frame from the first base. The immunoSEQ Assay, a bias-controlled multiplex PCR, was used to amplify TCRbeta CDR3 regions from genomic DNA. The original methods were these. The number of nucleated cells in each sample was estimated by amplification of reference gene primers within the assay. To quantify the absolute abundance of each unique TCRbeta CDR3 rearrangement, sequence reads were collapsed and filtered. For each sample, productive Simpson clonality was calculated as the square root of Simpson's diversity index over productive rearrangements. In TCRdb, the immuneACCESS table is reduced to in-frame sequences with V and J assigned. These tables do not hold every clone; where another copy was compared, an unresolved V gene accounts for under half, and the others remain unexplained. The DNA gave D and trimming, while V, J and clone size come from that table. The sample data list roughly 250,000 clones, and over 75% of these were observed just once. The ten largest clonotypes hold around 7.8% of the sample.

The rearranged segments are TRBV10-2 and TRBJ1-6; 8 middle bases align to TRBD1. The specimen was peripheral blood. The sequence derives from a human donor in a cohort sampled during active COVID-19. The sequence in DNA is TGCGCCAGCACGACAGGGGTAGGGTCACCCCTCCACTTT. Translated, it gives CASTTGVGSPLHF.